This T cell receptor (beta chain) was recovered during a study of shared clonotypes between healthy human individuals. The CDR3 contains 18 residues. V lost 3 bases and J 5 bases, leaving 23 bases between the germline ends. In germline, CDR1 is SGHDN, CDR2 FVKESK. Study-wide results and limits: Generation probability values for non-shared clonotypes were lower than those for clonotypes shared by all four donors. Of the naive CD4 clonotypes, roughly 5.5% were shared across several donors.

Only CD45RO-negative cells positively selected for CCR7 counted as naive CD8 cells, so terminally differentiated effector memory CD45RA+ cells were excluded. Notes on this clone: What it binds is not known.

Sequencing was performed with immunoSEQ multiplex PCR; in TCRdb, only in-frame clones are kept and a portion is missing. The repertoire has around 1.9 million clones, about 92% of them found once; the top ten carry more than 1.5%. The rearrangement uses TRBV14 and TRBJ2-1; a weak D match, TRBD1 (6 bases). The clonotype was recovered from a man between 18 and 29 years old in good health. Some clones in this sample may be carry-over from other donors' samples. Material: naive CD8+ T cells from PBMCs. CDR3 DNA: TGTGCCAGCAGCCACGACCCCTGGGCAGGGGTTAATGACAATGAGCAGTTCTTC. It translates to CASSHDPWAGVNDNEQFF.